This TCR beta chain was recorded in a study of shared clonotypes between healthy human individuals. About the study: Researchers assigned three CD4 naive, three CD4 memory, two CD8 naive and one CD8 memory plate to each donor. Study conclusions and caveats: Non-shared clonotypes displayed generation probabilities falling below those of clonotypes present in all four donors.

From germline, CDR1 is SNHLY and CDR2 FYNNEI. V lost 8 bases to trimming and J lost 2 bases, with 11 bases between them. There are 13 residues in the CDR3. The table came from immunoSEQ multiplex PCR; TCRdb's copy has only in-frame clones and leaves some out. This table has around 700,000 clones, roughly 70% appearing once. Details on this clone: Its target is not known.

Sequenced input: memory CD4+ T cells sorted from blood. As for subset: CD45RA-negative fraction. This rearrangement joins TRBV2 to TRBJ2-3; D may be TRBD2 (5 bases). The sequence came from a woman in her twenties or thirties in good health. CDR3 DNA sequence: TGTGCCAGCTCGAGGGATTTCACAGATACGCAGTATTTT. Its protein is CASSRDFTDTQYF.